In this sample, the clone carrying this T cell receptor (beta chain) turned up many times. This record belongs to a study of prognosis after radiotherapy for stage I lung cancer. Whole-study context: Fourteen patients had newly diagnosed primary stage I lung tumors, and roughly five had oligometastatic NSCLC after surgical resection of the primary tumor. None of the non-small cell lung cancer patients was considered medically operable. Patients were 13 men and more than 5 women aged about 50 to 85, median around 71 years.

Germline CDR1 SEHNR, CDR2 FQNEAQ (reference sequence). Trimming pared 5 bases from V and 6 bases from J, leaving 9 bases between. The length of the CDR3 is 12 residues. From genomic DNA, two-round multiplex PCR was used to amplify TCR beta CDR3. Gene-specific primers for each TRBV and TRBJ gene drove first-round PCR. TCRdb fed the multiplex PCR reads into MiXCR, producing one record per CDR3 protein. The repertoire consists of 9,500 to 14,000 distinct CDR3 sequences, with about a third occurring once and the leading ten covering about 50%. This chain connects TRBV7-9 to TRBJ2-3, with D possibly called TRBD1 or TRBD2 (5 bases each). Sequencing was performed on PBMCs, taken before or after stereotactic body radiation therapy (not recorded which). The origin of this receptor is a donor at least 50 years old with non-small cell lung cancer. The CDR3 sequence is CASSRDRDTQYF. The CDR3 DNA sequence: TGTGCCAGCAGCCGGGACCGGGATACGCAGTATTTT.